A selection of T cell receptor beta chains follows, all from one sample in a study of CD8+CD57+ T cells in acquired aplastic anemia. TCRdb reanalysed the reads using MiXCR and keeps one entry per CDR3 protein. The top ten clones hold 1.1% of a sample with 150,000 to 200,000 distinct CDR3 sequences, approximately 43% of them seen once. The sequencing sample was made of sorted CD4+, CD8+, or CD8+CD57+ T cells (not recorded which) from PBMCs. The receptors shown here come from a human donor in good health. CDR3s include the opening cysteine and the closing phenylalanine or tryptophan. D genes are given only for firm matches. Size tells how often a clone was seen (once, few, many) or the class of an expanded clone, and some rows leave it out.

clone_size	v_call	d_call	j_call	cdr3_aa	cdr3_nt
-	TRBV7-9	-	TRBJ1-1	CASSVGANTEAFF	TGTGCCAGCAGTGTGGGTGCGAACACTGAAGCTTTCTTT
-	TRBV7-9	-	TRBJ2-5	CASRRGTAETQYF	TGTGCCAGCAGGAGAGGGACTGCGGAGACCCAGTACTTC
-	TRBV27	TRBD2	TRBJ2-7	CASSFSGGLATVDEQYF	TGTGCCAGCAGCTTCTCCGGGGGACTAGCTACAGTCGACGAGCAGTACTTC
many	TRBV10-3	-	TRBJ1-1	CAISVGTANTEAFF	TGTGCCATCAGTGTTGGGACGGCCAACACTGAAGCTTTCTTT
many	TRBV20-1	-	TRBJ2-6	CSARGSRGGPSGANVLTF	TGCAGTGCTAGGGGGAGTAGGGGGGGACCCTCTGGGGCCAACGTCCTGACTTTC
-	TRBV9	TRBD1	TRBJ2-1	CASSAFRGIKNEQFF	TGTGCCAGCAGCGCCTTCAGGGGGATTAAGAATGAGCAGTTCTTC
many	TRBV20-1	-	TRBJ1-4	CSARASRSEKLFF	TGCAGTGCTAGGGCCTCAAGGAGTGAAAAACTGTTTTTT
-	TRBV7-9	TRBD1	TRBJ1-2	CASSAGQNYGYTF	TGTGCCAGCAGCGCGGGACAGAACTATGGCTACACCTTC
once	TRBV5-1	-	TRBJ2-7	CASSLAEGSYEQYF	TGCGCCAGCAGCTTGGCTGAGGGCTCCTACGAGCAGTACTTC
-	TRBV12-3/TRBV12-4	-	TRBJ2-7	CASRPTGRPYEQYF	TGTGCCAGCAGGCCGACAGGGAGGCCCTACGAGCAGTACTTC
few	TRBV6-2/TRBV6-3	TRBD1	TRBJ1-1	CASTEIGDRQVTEAFF	TGTGCCAGCACCGAAATAGGGGACAGGCAGGTCACTGAAGCTTTCTTT
-	TRBV19	-	TRBJ1-2	CASSTQAGSPGYTF	TGTGCCAGTAGTACCCAGGCTGGGAGCCCTGGCTACACCTTC
once	TRBV10-3	-	TRBJ2-7	CAISDRVEGQYF	TGTGCCATCAGCGACAGGGTGGAGGGACAGTACTTC
many	TRBV24-1	TRBD2	TRBJ2-1	CATSDPSSGGKSNEQFF	TGTGCCACCAGTGATCCGTCTAGCGGGGGTAAGTCCAATGAGCAGTTCTTC
-	TRBV3-1	TRBD2	TRBJ2-2	CASSQGLARAGELFF	TGTGCCAGCAGCCAAGGACTAGCGAGAGCCGGGGAGCTGTTTTTT
-	TRBV29-1	TRBD1	TRBJ1-2	CSVYRDRGYGYTF	TGCAGCGTGTACCGGGACAGGGGATATGGCTACACCTTC
many	TRBV12-3/TRBV12-4	-	TRBJ1-5	CASSGQPPNQPQHF	TGTGCCAGCAGCGGACAGCCGCCCAATCAGCCCCAGCATTTT
few	TRBV5-4	-	TRBJ1-2	CASSLDGGGYTF	TGTGCCAGCAGCTTGGATGGGGGTGGCTACACCTTC
-	TRBV5-1	-	TRBJ2-5	CASSLVQGPIETKYF	TGCGCCAGCAGCTTGGTACAGGGCCCGATAGAGACCAAGTACTTC